This note documents a single T cell receptor beta chain sequence. This specimen belongs to a study of blood T cell repertoires in COVID-19. During active infection, Seattle patients enrolled and were then monitored through disease. The protocol was immunoSEQ multiplex PCR, while the TCRdb copy is restricted to in-frame clones and leaves out a portion. The repertoire includes approximately 480,000 clones, 89% of them detected once, and over 0.7% sits in the top ten. The sequencing input was peripheral blood. This clonotype originated in a man aged 18 to 30 with COVID-19, enrolled during active disease.

CDR3 in amino acids: CASSKGGRKGVSGANVLTF. In nucleotides, the CDR3 is TGTGCCAGCAGCAAAGGGGGAAGAAAGGGAGTTTCTGGGGCCAACGTCCTGACTTTC. This chain uses TRBV21-1 with TRBJ2-6; TRBD2, the D gene given by the table, was not confirmed from the DNA. TRBV21-1 is designated a pseudogene. This CDR3 has 19 residues.